This T cell receptor beta chain originates from a study of blood T cell repertoires in COVID-19. On the study more broadly: The samples span acute and convalescent COVID-19 from the United States, Italy and Spain. PBMCs, B-cell-depleted T cells, or T cells were the source of the cDNA or gDNA that made up the material.

How the authors handled the data: Quantification of nucleated cells was approximated via reference gene primer amplification. Clones were read by immunoSEQ multiplex PCR, and TCRdb kept only the in-frame ones, dropping some. V and J calls and clone size come straight from that table; D and trimming were deduced from the DNA. The sample has roughly 220,000 clones; 70% to 90% are singletons. Germline V gene lookup returns CDR1 SGHAT and CDR2 FQNNGV. V trimming: 1 base; J trimming: 4 bases; junction bases outside the gene matches: 7. The CDR3 covers 18 residues. The rearrangement joins TRBV11-2 to TRBJ2-5; 15 bases align to TRBD2. Specimen: peripheral blood. The TCR was taken from a man aged 50-60 years who had recovered from COVID-19. The CDR3, as DNA: TGTGCCAGCAGCTTAGGGGGACTAGCGGGAGGAGGGGGAGAGACCCAGTACTTC. Translating gives CASSLGGLAGGGGETQYF.